The present T cell receptor beta chain was sequenced within a study of metastatic and nonmetastatic thyroid tumors. Study background: The authors compared repertoires across blood and tumor or nodule tissue from malignant and benign thyroid patients. Study results and caveats: Significantly higher TCR beta diversity was reportedly seen in malignant thyroid tumors than benign nodules, in blood and tumor.

There are a few counts of this clone. What it recognizes is unknown. As handled by the study authors: Researchers built a distant-metastasis classifier for papillary thyroid cancer that drew on CDR3 differences across clinicopathological groups. TCRdb re-clonotyped the PCR reads via MiXCR. TCRdb, rather than the study authors, made the V and J calls. The table has about 16,000 clones, around 23% seen once. Every patient was untreated before thyroid surgery. Trimming at V came to 8 bases and at J to 5 bases, leaving 10 bases not matched to a gene. Germline-derived CDR1 and CDR2 are DFQATT and SNEGSKA (reference sequence). CDR3 length: 14 residues.

The origin of this receptor is a female donor with papillary thyroid cancer or a benign thyroid nodule (not recorded which). Some clones in this sample may be carry-over from other donors' samples. The chain is built from TRBV20-1 and TRBJ2-1, with 9 nucleotides matching TRBD2. The sequencing sample was made of adjacent normal tissue. CDR3: CSLEGSSGDNEQFF. In DNA form, the CDR3 reads TGCAGTCTCGAGGGGTCTAGCGGGGACAATGAGCAGTTCTTC.